The sequence of this T cell receptor beta chain was determined in a study of OX40 agonist ivuxolimab in advanced cancers. Study results and limitations: Nonresponders included some who also had low normalized T-cell clonal expansion. Dosing at 0.1 to 3.0 mg/kg was accompanied by clonal expansion of CD4+ and CD8+ blood T cells by week 6.

Clones were sequenced by immunoSEQ multiplex PCR, and TCRdb holds only the in-frame ones, with some missing. The sample lists under 200,000 clones, roughly 92% occurring once. This CDR3 spans 15 amino acids. Germline loops: CDR1 LGHNT, CDR2 FRNRAP. Trimming cost V 8 bases and J 7 bases; bases outside gene matches: 14. Details on this clone: What it binds is not known.

Sequenced here: CD4+ or CD8+ T cells sorted from blood, sampled in a trial of the OX40 agonist ivuxolimab. This TCR derives from an adult with an advanced solid tumor such as melanoma, head and neck, liver or kidney cancer. The V gene is TRBV12-5, the J gene TRBJ2-7, with TRBD2 matching over 10 bases. The DNA of the CDR3 is TGTGCTAGTTCCCCCGGGACTAGCGCTGGCGGAGAGCAGTACTTC. Its protein is CASSPGTSAGGEQYF.